A single sample is the source of the 18 T cell receptor beta chains below, sequenced in a study of OX40 agonist ivuxolimab in advanced cancers. Method: immunoSEQ multiplex PCR; TCRdb's copy keeps in-frame clones and lacks some. The sample lists some 50,000 clones; roughly four fifths were seen once. The specimen comprised CD4+ or CD8+ T cells sorted from blood, sampled in a trial of the OX40 agonist ivuxolimab. The receptors shown here come from an adult with an advanced solid tumor such as melanoma, head and neck, liver or kidney cancer.

This clone appeared a few times. The J gene is TRBJ1-1, the V gene TRBV9; 10 nucleotides agree with TRBD1. The germline gives CDR1 SGDLS, CDR2 YYNGEE. The length of the CDR3 is 14 residues. Germline trimming cut 4 bases from V and 7 bases from J; bases unmatched to any gene: 7. The CDR3 spells CASSPRQGAGEAFF. CDR3 nucleotides: TGTGCCAGCAGCCCTAGACAGGGGGCGGGTGAAGCTTTCTTT. Looking up the rest from reference TRBV9 and TRBJ1-1 gives the full variable domain: DSGVTQTPKHLITATGQRVTLRCSPRSGDLSVYWYQQSLDQGLQFLIQYYNGEERAKGNILERFSAQQFPDLHSELNLSSLELGDSALYFCASSPRQGAGEAFFGQGTRLTVV.

The rearrangement links TRBV29-1 to TRBJ2-7, with 9 bases aligning to TRBD1. J was trimmed by 3 bases and V by 7 bases; bases with no gene match: 7. Germline-derived CDR1 and CDR2 are SQVTM and ANQGSEA. CDR3 length: 13 residues. The CDR3 loop is CSAPGQGGYEQYF. In DNA form, the CDR3 reads TGCAGCGCCCCGGGACAGGGAGGCTACGAGCAGTACTTC.

The CDR3, as DNA: TGTGCCAGCAGTTACTCGAGCCCTGGCTATGGCTACACCTTC. Its protein product is CASSYSSPGYGYTF. The V and J genes are TRBV6-5 and TRBJ1-2; D remains unclear. Germline CDR1 MNHEY, CDR2 SVGAGI. Trimming took off 0 bases at V and 4 bases at J, with 9 bases between the two ends. The CDR3 is 14 residues long.

The DNA of the CDR3 is TGTGCCAGCAGTTTTCCGGGGGGGTTTGGGTCTGGAAACACCATATATTTT. Amino acid sequence: CASSFPGGFGSGNTIYF. The chain carries TRBV2 and TRBJ1-3, with D maybe TRBD1 (5 bases). The CDR3 is made up of 17 amino acids. Germline CDR1 reads SNHLY; CDR2 reads FYNNEI. Trimming cost V 5 bases and J 1 base, with 18 bases left between them.

The chain carries TRBV27 and TRBJ1-2, with 7 bases that match TRBD1. This CDR3 spans 15 amino acids. CDR1 and CDR2 (germline): MNHEY, SMNVEV (reference sequence). V trimming: 4 bases; J trimming: 4 bases; junction bases outside the gene matches: 9. This CDR3 is CASSSLGQDFYGYTF. For the CDR3, the DNA is TGTGCCAGCAGTTCCCTAGGACAGGATTTCTATGGCTACACCTTC.

This rearrangement joins TRBV13 to TRBJ2-5, with unresolved D. Germline V CDR1 and CDR2: PRHDT, FYEKMQ (reference sequence). The CDR3 is 14 amino acids. Between the trimmed V and J ends, which lost 5 bases and 7 bases, there was a span of 17 bases. This chain's CDR3 is CASSPNRAVGTQYF. CDR3 DNA sequence: TGTGCCAGCAGCCCAAACCGGGCCGTAGGGACCCAGTACTTC.

The CDR3 spells CASTHPGRGTDTQYF. CDR3 nucleotides: TGCGCCAGCACGCATCCGGGACGAGGCACAGATACGCAGTATTTT. The chain recombines TRBV4-1 with TRBJ2-3; the D gene could be TRBD1 or TRBD2 (5 bases each). The V end was cut by 7 bases, the J end by 1 base, with 15 bases between. The CDR3 contains 15 residues. CDR1 and CDR2 from the germline V gene are MGHRA and YSYEKL.

The rearrangement joins TRBV5-1 to TRBJ1-2; D is perhaps TRBD1 (6 bases). Trimming took off 7 bases at V and 2 bases at J, with 18 bases between the two ends. Germline V gene sequence: CDR1 SGHRS, CDR2 YFSETQ. The CDR3 consists of 15 residues. The CDR3, as DNA: TGCGCCAGCCTCCCCGGGGGCCAAAGAAACTATGGCTACACCTTC. As protein: CASLPGGQRNYGYTF.

This chain connects TRBV29-1 to TRBJ2-5; D is perhaps TRBD1 (6 bases). This CDR3 region has 11 residues. Germline values: CDR1 SQVTM, CDR2 ANQGSEA. Trimming shortened V by 7 bases and J by 3 bases, and 9 bases separated the two germline ends. The CDR3 reads CSAGGEETQYF. In nucleotides, the CDR3 is TGCAGCGCTGGGGGCGAAGAGACCCAGTACTTC. The full variable domain, in which reference TRBV29-1 and TRBJ2-5 provide the parts outside the CDR3, is SAVISQKPSRDICQRGTSLTIQCQVDSQVTMMFWYRQQPGQSLTLIATANQGSEATYESGFVIDKFPISRPNLTFSTLTVSNMSPEDSSIYLCSAGGEETQYFGPGTRLLVL.

The chain combines TRBV18 with TRBJ2-1; TRBD1 agrees at 9 bases. The V and J ends lost 4 bases and 7 bases, in that order; junction bases with no gene match: 5. The germline gives CDR1 KGHSH, CDR2 LQKENI. This CDR3 is 14 amino acids long. The CDR3 bases are TGTGCCAGCTCACTGACGACAGGGGGGAATGAGCAGTTCTTC. It translates to CASSLTTGGNEQFF.

The sample holds a few counts of this clone. The rearrangement links TRBV27 to TRBJ2-7, with D possibly TRBD1 on 6 matching bases. The CDR3 runs 15 residues. Per the germline V gene, CDR1 is MNHEY and CDR2 is SMNVEV (reference sequence). Trimming removed 6 bases at V and 1 base at J, with 16 bases between. CDR3: CASSPWSRGSYEQYF. CDR3 nucleotides: TGTGCCAGCAGCCCCTGGTCCAGGGGTTCCTACGAGCAGTACTTC.

In this sample, this clone turned up a few times. The gene calls are TRBV5-6 and TRBJ2-5; possible D gene TRBD1, 6 bases. Germline assignment: CDR1 SGHDT and CDR2 YYEEEE. The CDR3 consists of 16 residues. V lost 4 bases and J 5 bases, leaving 21 bases between the germline ends. The CDR3 region is CASSATPRGRVETQYF. Here the CDR3 DNA reads TGTGCCAGCAGCGCCACCCCCAGGGGCAGGGTGGAGACCCAGTACTTC.

The chain recombines TRBV7-2 with TRBJ2-2; TRBD2 agrees at 9 bases. The CDR3 loop spans 15 amino acids. CDR1 SGHTA and CDR2 FQGNSA come from the germline V gene. The V and J ends lost 1 base and 7 bases, in that order; junction bases with no gene match: 4. The CDR3 sequence: CASSLGLAEVGELFF. The DNA of the CDR3 is TGTGCCAGCAGCTTAGGACTAGCGGAGGTCGGGGAGCTGTTTTTT.

The V and J genes are TRBV7-2 and TRBJ2-3, with 8 nucleotides matching TRBD1. The CDR3 is 14 amino acids. Germline assignment: CDR1 SGHTA and CDR2 FQGNSA. After removal of 3 bases from V and 6 bases from J, the junction contained 5 bases not matched to a gene. The CDR3 bases are TGTGCCAGCAGCTTGGACAGGGCTAGGGATACGCAGTATTTT. Residues: CASSLDRARDTQYF.

The sample holds a few counts of this clone. This chain connects TRBV7-8 to TRBJ2-3; D not certain. The germline CDR1 and CDR2 sequences are SGHVS and FQNEAQ. The length of the CDR3 is 14 residues. V was cut by 2 bases and J by 1 base, with 7 bases left in between. CDR3 residues: CASSLTARTDTQYF. CDR3 bases: TGTGCCAGCAGCTTAACCGCCCGCACAGATACGCAGTATTTT.

The rearrangement uses TRBV9 and TRBJ2-2, with D maybe TRBD1 (6 bases). The CDR3 consists of 16 residues. V was trimmed by 0 bases and J by 0 bases, leaving 9 bases between them. CDR1 and CDR2 (germline): SGDLS, YYNGEE. The CDR3 region is CASSVGTDANTGELFF. CDR3 sequence (DNA): TGTGCCAGCAGCGTAGGGACAGATGCGAACACCGGGGAGCTGTTTTTT.

The chain links TRBV18 to TRBJ2-1; TRBD1 matches 9 bases. CDR3 length: 15 residues. Losses at the gene ends were 4 bases for V and 6 bases for J; bases not matched to a gene: 7. Germline V lookup: CDR1 KGHSH, CDR2 LQKENI. CDR3 in amino acids: CASSRPGQGGNEQFF. CDR3 DNA: TGTGCCAGCTCACGACCGGGACAGGGAGGCAATGAGCAGTTCTTC.

The gene calls are TRBV23-1 and TRBJ1-6; TRBD1 might be the D (6 bases). Being an ORF, TRBV23-1 has a function that is uncertain. The CDR3 has 14 amino acids. V was cut by 6 bases and J by 5 bases, with 11 bases left in between. CDR3 nucleotide sequence: TGCGCCAGCAGACTGGACAGTGATAATTCACCCCTCCACTTT. Protein: CASRLDSDNSPLHF.